A selection of T cell receptor beta chains follows, all from one sample in a study of blood T cells in healthy people across ages. TCRdb processed the 5' RACE reads anew with MiXCR; each CDR3 protein has one entry. The top ten clones hold over 3.5% of a sample with about 1.5 million distinct CDR3 sequences, about 45% of them seen once. The sequencing input was blood. These receptors all stem from a woman in her late teens or twenties in good health. The CDR3 runs from the conserved cysteine through the conserved F or W. D genes are given only for firm matches. Rows may omit the clone size; those that give it use once, few, many or a size class.

v_gene: TRBV9
d_gene: -
j_gene: TRBJ2-5
abundance: few
CDR3aa: CASSSGHTFQETQYF
CDR3nt: TGTGCCAGCAGCTCAGGACACACCTTCCAAGAGACCCAGTACTTC

v_gene: TRBV25-1
d_gene: TRBD1
j_gene: TRBJ2-1
abundance: many
CDR3aa: CASSESRTGGSYNEQFF
CDR3nt: TGTGCCAGCAGTGAATCCCGGACAGGAGGCTCCTACAATGAGCAGTTCTTC

v_gene: TRBV5-1
d_gene: -
j_gene: TRBJ2-3
abundance: few
CDR3aa: CASSGGIAADTQYF
CDR3nt: TGCGCCAGCAGCGGGGGGATAGCGGCAGATACGCAGTATTTT

v_gene: TRBV14
d_gene: -
j_gene: TRBJ2-7
abundance: -
CDR3aa: CASSQDMESSYEQYF
CDR3nt: TGTGCCAGCAGCCAAGATATGGAAAGCTCCTACGAGCAGTACTTC

v_gene: TRBV7-2
d_gene: -
j_gene: TRBJ2-5
abundance: -
CDR3aa: CASSLDPRGETQYF
CDR3nt: TGTGCCAGCAGCTTAGACCCCCGGGGAGAGACCCAGTACTTC

v_gene: TRBV6-5
d_gene: -
j_gene: TRBJ1-2
abundance: few
CDR3aa: CASSRTIGEFYGYTF
CDR3nt: TGTGCCAGCAGTCGAACTATCGGGGAATTCTATGGCTACACCTTC

v_gene: TRBV27
d_gene: TRBD2
j_gene: TRBJ2-3
abundance: few
CDR3aa: CASRGLLLAGGMHTQYF
CDR3nt: TGTGCCAGCAGAGGGTTACTCCTAGCGGGAGGAATGCATACGCAGTATTTT

v_gene: TRBV6-2/TRBV6-3
d_gene: -
j_gene: TRBJ2-5
abundance: -
CDR3aa: CASSDWGAGRGTQYF
CDR3nt: TGTGCCAGCAGTGATTGGGGGGCCGGACGAGGGACCCAGTACTTC

v_gene: TRBV7-9
d_gene: -
j_gene: TRBJ1-1
abundance: -
CDR3aa: CASSLDAKGLNTEAFF
CDR3nt: TGTGCCAGCAGCCTAGACGCCAAGGGTTTGAACACTGAAGCTTTCTTT

v_gene: TRBV4-2
d_gene: -
j_gene: TRBJ1-1
abundance: -
CDR3aa: CASSQGGRMGTEAFF
CDR3nt: TGTGCCAGCAGCCAAGGGGGACGGATGGGCACTGAAGCTTTCTTT

v_gene: TRBV20-1
d_gene: -
j_gene: TRBJ1-6
abundance: few
CDR3aa: CSAQNGSPLHF
CDR3nt: TGCAGTGCTCAGAACGGATCACCCCTCCACTTT

v_gene: TRBV20-1
d_gene: -
j_gene: TRBJ2-6
abundance: -
CDR3aa: CSASGRAGSGANVLTF
CDR3nt: TGCAGTGCTAGCGGCAGGGCAGGGTCTGGGGCCAACGTCCTGACTTTC

v_gene: TRBV4-3
d_gene: TRBD2
j_gene: TRBJ2-1
abundance: -
CDR3aa: CASSQDHRTSGRSYNEQFF
CDR3nt: TGCGCCAGCAGCCAAGATCATCGGACTAGCGGACGCTCCTACAATGAGCAGTTCTTC

v_gene: TRBV7-9
d_gene: -
j_gene: TRBJ1-2
abundance: -
CDR3aa: CASSLWESGYGYTF
CDR3nt: TGTGCCAGCAGCTTGTGGGAATCGGGCTATGGCTACACCTTC

v_gene: TRBV29-1
d_gene: TRBD2
j_gene: TRBJ2-2
abundance: -
CDR3aa: CSVLGLAGASGELFF
CDR3nt: TGCAGCGTCTTAGGACTAGCGGGAGCAAGCGGGGAGCTGTTTTTT

v_gene: TRBV6-1
d_gene: TRBD1
j_gene: TRBJ1-2
abundance: -
CDR3aa: CASSEAVQGSIYGYTF
CDR3nt: TGTGCCAGCAGTGAAGCGGTACAGGGGTCCATCTATGGCTACACCTTC

v_gene: TRBV29-1
d_gene: -
j_gene: TRBJ2-7
abundance: -
CDR3aa: CSVEGRQESSYNEQYF
CDR3nt: TGCAGCGTGGAAGGGCGACAGGAGAGCTCCTACAATGAGCAGTACTTC

v_gene: TRBV7-2
d_gene: TRBD2
j_gene: TRBJ2-2
abundance: -
CDR3aa: CASSKISGRAITGELFF
CDR3nt: TGTGCCAGCAGCAAGATTAGCGGGAGGGCCATCACCGGGGAGCTGTTTTTT

v_gene: TRBV5-6
d_gene: TRBD1
j_gene: TRBJ2-7
abundance: -
CDR3aa: CASSRPTGVHEQYF
CDR3nt: TGTGCCAGCAGCCGACCGACAGGGGTCCACGAGCAGTACTTC

v_gene: TRBV16
d_gene: -
j_gene: TRBJ1-1
abundance: few
CDR3aa: CASSQSPRGTEAFF
CDR3nt: TGTGCCAGCAGCCAGAGCCCCAGGGGAACTGAAGCTTTCTTT

v_gene: TRBV29-1
d_gene: -
j_gene: TRBJ2-5
abundance: -
CDR3aa: CSVHDTGKLNEQYF
CDR3nt: TGCAGCGTCCACGACACTGGCAAGCTCAATGAGCAGTACTTC

v_gene: TRBV25-1
d_gene: -
j_gene: TRBJ1-4
abundance: few
CDR3aa: CASSPRDEATNEKLFF
CDR3nt: TGTGCCAGCAGCCCGAGGGACGAAGCAACTAATGAAAAACTGTTTTTT

v_gene: TRBV15
d_gene: -
j_gene: TRBJ2-2
abundance: -
CDR3aa: CATSRQGDTGELFF
CDR3nt: TGTGCCACCAGCAGACAGGGTGACACCGGGGAGCTGTTTTTT

v_gene: TRBV27
d_gene: -
j_gene: TRBJ2-3
abundance: -
CDR3aa: CASSLSLAYSTDTQYF
CDR3nt: TGTGCCAGCAGTTTATCTTTAGCGTATAGCACAGATACGCAGTATTTT

v_gene: TRBV12-3/TRBV12-4
d_gene: TRBD1
j_gene: TRBJ2-3
abundance: many
CDR3aa: CASSQGQTDTQYF
CDR3nt: TGTGCCAGCAGCCAGGGACAGACAGATACGCAGTATTTT

v_gene: TRBV9
d_gene: TRBD1
j_gene: TRBJ2-7
abundance: few
CDR3aa: CASSYSGTGGEQYF
CDR3nt: TGTGCCAGCAGTTATTCCGGGACAGGGGGCGAGCAGTACTTC

v_gene: TRBV6-5
d_gene: -
j_gene: TRBJ2-7
abundance: once
CDR3aa: CASSYSKEGIGRTSYEQYF
CDR3nt: TGTGCCAGCAGTTACTCCAAAGAAGGTATAGGCAGAACTTCCTACGAGCAGTACTTC

v_gene: TRBV7-2
d_gene: -
j_gene: TRBJ2-3
abundance: -
CDR3aa: CASGRTGDTEYF
CDR3nt: TGTGCCAGCGGTCGAACGGGAGATACGGAGTATTTT

v_gene: TRBV2
d_gene: -
j_gene: TRBJ1-6
abundance: -
CDR3aa: CASRAANSPLHF
CDR3nt: TGTGCCAGCAGGGCAGCTAATTCACCCCTCCACTTT